This note documents a single T cell receptor beta chain sequence. CDR3 length: 14 residues. Germline V lookup: CDR1 SEHNR, CDR2 FQNEAQ (reference sequence). Trimming removed 5 bases from V and 8 bases from J; junction bases left unmatched: 6. These data originate in a study of blood T cell repertoires in COVID-19. At the level of the study: Researchers got acute and convalescent COVID-19 samples from the United States, Italy and Spain.

Original processing methods: Nucleated cell number was recorded as an estimate derived from reference gene primer amplification. Profiling relied on immunoSEQ multiplex PCR, and the TCRdb table lists in-frame clones only, not all of them. V, J and clone size reflect that table, while D and trimming were determined from the DNA. The sample records about 230,000 clones, around nine tenths being singletons. This clonotype was obtained from a woman between 18 and 29 years old who had recovered from COVID-19. Sample: peripheral blood. J is TRBJ1-4 and V is TRBV7-9, with 9 bases matching TRBD1. CDR3 sequence: CASSHDRGGEKLFF. The DNA of the CDR3 is TGTGCCAGCAGCCATGACAGGGGGGGCGAAAAACTGTTTTTT.